This entry concerns a single TCR beta chain. Its antigen remains unidentified. The data belong to a study of molecular identifiers for immune sequencing clone quantification. V dropped 6 bases and J dropped 0 bases, with 21 bases sitting between them. This CDR3 spans 18 amino acids. Per the germline V gene, CDR1 is SGHTA and CDR2 is FQGNSA. TCRdb passed the PCR reads through MiXCR, listing each CDR3 protein once. Of around 460,000 distinct CDR3 sequences in the sample, around 23% were seen once. Study-level findings and limits: Over 99% of CMV-specific effector molecules, but under 1% of naive ones, were in clones above 20 copies.

Sequenced material: naive CD8+ T cells from blood, with Jurkat cell RNA spiked in. Subset defined: FACS-sorted CD8+CD4-CCR7+CD45RA+ naive T cells. The sequence came from a human donor in good health. Some libraries in this study had Jurkat cell RNA spiked in. V usage is TRBV7-2 and J usage is TRBJ1-3; D gene unclear. For the CDR3, the DNA is TGTGCCAGCAGGTTATCCCACGGGATCCCCATCTCTGGAAACACCATATATTTT. Its translation: CASRLSHGIPISGNTIYF.